These 14 T cell receptor beta chains originate from one sample sequenced in a study of T cell responses to AZD1222 COVID-19 vaccine. Clones were read by immunoSEQ multiplex PCR, and TCRdb kept only the in-frame ones, dropping some. This table has under 50,000 clones, around nine tenths appearing once. The starting material was peripheral blood, obtained 28 days after the second AZD1222 dose. The source is an adult who received the AZD1222 COVID-19 vaccine.

V gene TRBV20-1 combines with J gene TRBJ2-7; 8 bases align to TRBD1. The CDR3 extends over 11 amino acids. From germline, CDR1 is DFQATT and CDR2 SNEGSKA (reference sequence). The ends lost 3 bases at V and 13 bases at J; junction bases unmatched: 8. The CDR3 region has the DNA TGCAGTGCTAGGGAACAGGGGGTCAATTACTTC. This gives the protein CSAREQGVNYF.

This clone was recorded once. The V gene is TRBV18, the J gene TRBJ2-5, with unresolved D. Trimming left V 2 bases short and J 4 bases short, with 8 bases between. The CDR3 consists of 13 residues. Per the germline V gene, CDR1 is KGHSH and CDR2 is LQKENI. CDR3 region: CASSPSPTETQYF. The CDR3 nucleotides read TGTGCCAGCTCACCAAGCCCAACAGAGACCCAGTACTTC.

This clone was seen a single time. The rearrangement uses TRBV10-3 and TRBJ2-5; D is possibly TRBD1 (6 bases). Trimming left V 8 bases short and J 4 bases short, with 11 bases between. The CDR3 has 12 residues. Germline assignment: CDR1 ENHRY and CDR2 SYGVKD. The CDR3, as DNA: TGTGCCATCTGGGACATGGGAGAGACCCAGTACTTC. Protein product: CAIWDMGETQYF.

The J gene is TRBJ2-7, the V gene TRBV2; no reliable D call. Deletions cut 3 bases from V and 0 bases from J, with 15 bases between. This CDR3 contains 16 residues. CDR1 is SNHLY, CDR2 FYNNEI, per germline. The CDR3 reads CASSDEAGRFSYEQYF. The CDR3 DNA reads as TGTGCCAGCAGTGACGAGGCAGGCCGTTTCTCCTACGAGCAGTACTTC. The entire variable domain, with the rest obtained from reference TRBV2 and TRBJ2-7, is as follows: EPEVTQTPSHQVTQMGQEVILRCVPISNHLYFYWYRQILGQKVEFLVSFYNNEISEKSEIFDDQFSVERPDGSNFTLKIRSTKLEDSAMYFCASSDEAGRFSYEQYFGPGTRLTVT.

The V and J genes are TRBV3-1 (or the pseudogene TRBV3-2) and TRBJ2-2, with D possibly being TRBD1 (6 bases). V shed 1 base and J shed 4 bases, with 7 bases lying between them. There are 14 residues in the CDR3. Germline V lookup: CDR1 LGHDT, CDR2 YNNKEL (reference sequence). DNA of the CDR3: TGTGCCAGCAGCCAAGTCAGGGGCACCGGGGAGCTGTTTTTT. Translating gives CASSQVRGTGELFF.

The chain joins TRBV7-9 to TRBJ2-1, with TRBD2 matching over 10 bases. Unmatched junction bases numbered 12, after V lost 4 bases and J lost 9 bases. The CDR3 consists of 16 residues. CDR1 and CDR2 (germline): SEHNR, FQNEAQ (reference sequence). CDR3 region: CASSSKRSGRAGEQFF. The CDR3 DNA sequence: TGTGCCAGCAGCTCAAAACGGAGCGGGAGGGCGGGTGAGCAGTTCTTC.

V and J are TRBV19 and TRBJ2-1; 12 bases are a match to TRBD2. The V segment lost 7 bases and the J segment 5 bases; nucleotides outside the gene matches: 9. The CDR3 sequence is 16 residues long. Germline V CDR1 and CDR2: LNHDA, SQIVND (reference sequence). In DNA, the CDR3 is TGTGCCAGTAATAAACTAGCGGGAGGTCCCGACAATGAGCAGTTCTTC. Translating it yields CASNKLAGGPDNEQFF.

The chain combines TRBV24-1 with TRBJ2-7; TRBD1 matches 7 bases. CDR3 length equals 14 residues. The J segment lost 5 bases and the V segment lost 3 bases, leaving 6 bases of the junction unmatched. Germline-derived CDR1 and CDR2 are KGHDR and SFDVKD. In nucleotides, the CDR3 is TGTGCCACCAGTGATATAGGGACAGTTCACGAGCAGTACTTC. Protein: CATSDIGTVHEQYF.

The V call is TRBV3-1 (or the pseudogene TRBV3-2), the J call TRBJ1-3; 7 nucleotides align to TRBD1. V shed 2 bases and J 3 bases; nucleotides not matched to a gene: 1. The CDR3 runs to 14 residues. Germline CDR1 reads LGHDT; CDR2 reads YNNKEL (reference sequence). The CDR3 coding sequence is TGTGCCAGCAGCCAAACAGGGGTTGGAAACACCATATATTTT. This codes for CASSQTGVGNTIYF.

This chain uses TRBV5-1 with TRBJ2-1; 7 bases fit TRBD2. V shed 0 bases and J 2 bases; nucleotides not matched to a gene: 2. The CDR3 runs 15 residues. Germline V gene sequence: CDR1 SGHRS, CDR2 YFSETQ. Here the CDR3 reads CASSLGLATYNEQFF. The CDR3 DNA is TGCGCCAGCAGCTTGGGACTAGCAACCTACAATGAGCAGTTCTTC.

The chain recombines TRBV5-4 with TRBJ2-3; 8 nucleotides align to TRBD2. Germline lookup yields CDR1 SGHNT and CDR2 YYREEE (reference sequence). CDR3 length: 15 amino acids. J lost 0 bases, V lost 4 bases, and 4 bases had no gene match. The DNA for the CDR3 is TGTGCCAGCAGCGCAGCGGGGGTTAGCACAGATACGCAGTATTTT. Protein: CASSAAGVSTDTQYF.

Note on this clone: At one end the junction does not follow the germline gene, possibly because of a read error. This chain connects TRBV18 to TRBJ2-1; a possible D gene is TRBD2 (6 bases). The CDR3 is made up of 12 amino acids. CDR1 is KGHSH and CDR2 is LQKENI in the germline V gene. For the CDR3, the DNA is TGTGCCAGCTCACCGGTCGGGGAGGAGCACTTCTTC. This gives the protein CASSPVGEEHFF.

V and J are TRBV5-1 and TRBJ2-1; 8 positions match TRBD1. Trimming cost V 3 bases and J 2 bases; bases outside gene matches: 10. Germline V gene sequence: CDR1 SGHRS, CDR2 YFSETQ. CDR3 size: 17 residues. CDR3 sequence reads: CASSYSPGTGTYNEQFF. The CDR3 bases are TGCGCCAGCAGCTACTCTCCCGGGACAGGTACCTACAATGAGCAGTTCTTC.

This chain joins TRBV28 and TRBJ2-7, with D uncertain. CDR1 and CDR2 from the germline V gene are MDHEN and SYDVKM. V lost 6 bases and J lost 3, with 9 bases in between. This CDR3 has 12 residues. CDR3 sequence: CASSPAHYEQYF. The CDR3, as DNA: TGTGCCAGCAGCCCCGCTCACTACGAGCAGTACTTC.